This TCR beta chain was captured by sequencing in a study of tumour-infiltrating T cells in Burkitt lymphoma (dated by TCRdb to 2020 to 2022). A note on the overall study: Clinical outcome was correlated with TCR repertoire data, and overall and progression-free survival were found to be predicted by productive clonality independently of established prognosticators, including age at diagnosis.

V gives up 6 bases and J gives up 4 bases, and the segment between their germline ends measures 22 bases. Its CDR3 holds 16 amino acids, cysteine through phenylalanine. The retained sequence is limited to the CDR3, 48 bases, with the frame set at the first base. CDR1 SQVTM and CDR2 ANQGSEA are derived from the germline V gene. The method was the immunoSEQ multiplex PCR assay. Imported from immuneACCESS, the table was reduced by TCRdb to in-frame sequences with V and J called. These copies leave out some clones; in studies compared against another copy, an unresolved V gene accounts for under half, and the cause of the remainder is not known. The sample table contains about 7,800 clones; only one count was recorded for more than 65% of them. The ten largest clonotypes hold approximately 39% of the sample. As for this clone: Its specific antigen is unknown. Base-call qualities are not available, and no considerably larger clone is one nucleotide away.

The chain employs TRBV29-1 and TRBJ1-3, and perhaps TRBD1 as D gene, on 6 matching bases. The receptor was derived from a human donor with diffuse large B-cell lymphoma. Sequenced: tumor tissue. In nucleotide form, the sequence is TGCAGCGTGCTAGGAGGGGGATCGCAGATCGGAAACACCATATATTTT. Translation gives CSVLGGGSQIGNTIYF.